These 19 T cell receptor beta chains were sequenced from one sample in a study of beta chain features in type 1 diabetes. The study's findings and limits: There was a moderate but significant shortening of TCRB CDR3s in all four CD4+ subsets of Type 1 diabetes patients.

TCRB transcripts that were expressed got sequenced, as all of the isolated RNA had been reverse transcribed. This table comes from immunoSEQ multiplex PCR, and its TCRdb copy is limited to in-frame clones, with some not included. The table shows about 160,000 clones, with 10% occurring only once. For these TCRs, the target antigens are not known. The sequenced sample was central memory CD4+ T cells from blood. These receptors came from a man under 40 with type 1 diabetes.

This clone came up a few times. V usage is TRBV28 and J usage is TRBJ2-7; TRBD1 agrees at 11 bases. The CDR3 spans 15 residues. V was pared by 6 bases and J by 3 bases, with 7 bases of the junction left unmatched. The germline CDR1 and CDR2 sequences are MDHEN and SYDVKM. CDR3 coding DNA: TGTGCCAGCAGCGTTCCCGGGACAGGGGGCTACGAGCAGTACTTC. It encodes CASSVPGTGGYEQYF.

The CDR3, as DNA: TGTGCCAGCAGTACCCCTGCCGATTCGGGGTATAGTTATGGCTACACCTTC. The encoded protein is CASSTPADSGYSYGYTF. The chain employs TRBV28 and TRBJ1-2; D unresolved. Germline V lookup: CDR1 MDHEN, CDR2 SYDVKM. Trimming cost V 5 bases and J 5 bases, with 24 bases left between them. This CDR3 has 17 amino acids.

The gene calls are TRBV19 and TRBJ2-6, with D possibly being TRBD2 (5 bases). The CDR3 has 16 residues. Deletions cut 4 bases from V and 2 bases from J, with 12 bases between. Germline loops: CDR1 LNHDA, CDR2 SQIVND (reference sequence). The CDR3: CASSTAGVPGANVLTF. Written as DNA, the CDR3 is TGTGCCAGTAGTACGGCGGGTGTTCCTGGGGCCAACGTCCTGACTTTC.

V gene TRBV28 combines with J gene TRBJ1-4; D perhaps matches TRBD1 (5 bases). Germline V gene sequence: CDR1 MDHEN, CDR2 SYDVKM. Trimming shortened V by 4 bases and J by 5 bases, and 14 bases separated the two germline ends. The CDR3 has 15 residues. The CDR3 protein is CASSSSQKGNEKLFF. The CDR3 DNA follows: TGTGCCAGCAGTTCCTCTCAGAAGGGGAATGAAAAACTGTTTTTT.

The sample holds a few counts of this clone. This chain uses TRBV15 with TRBJ1-1, with TRBD1 as a possible D gene (5 bases). CDR3 length equals 15 residues. Deletions cut 5 bases from V and 2 bases from J, with 15 bases between. Per the germline V gene, CDR1 is LNHNV and CDR2 is YYDKDF (reference sequence). The CDR3: CATSLGRGLNTEAFF. The CDR3 region has the DNA TGTGCCACCAGCCTCGGGAGGGGCCTAAACACTGAAGCTTTCTTT.

This chain connects TRBV28 to TRBJ2-7, with 7 bases identical to TRBD2. CDR3 length: 16 residues. After removal of 3 bases from V and 6 bases from J, the junction contained 14 bases not matched to a gene. Germline V gives CDR1 MDHEN, CDR2 SYDVKM. CDR3 region: CASSFGSGPPGVEQYF. The DNA for the CDR3 is TGTGCCAGCAGTTTTGGTAGCGGGCCCCCGGGGGTCGAGCAGTACTTC. The complete variable domain, with remaining parts taken from reference TRBV28 and TRBJ2-7, reads DVKVTQSSRYLVKRTGEKVFLECVQDMDHENMFWYRQDPGLGLRLIYFSYDVKMKEKGDIPEGYSVSREKKERFSLILESASTNQTSMYLCASSFGSGPPGVEQYFGPGTRLTVT.

This rearrangement joins TRBV5-6 to TRBJ2-1; TRBD2 agrees at 10 bases. Trimming at V came to 4 bases and at J to 2 bases, leaving 3 bases not matched to a gene. Per germline, CDR1 SGHDT and CDR2 YYEEEE. The CDR3 totals 15 residues. CDR3: CASSVTSGAYNEQFF. The CDR3 nucleotides read TGTGCCAGCAGCGTCACTAGCGGGGCCTACAATGAGCAGTTCTTC.

This clone has only a few counts. This sequence joins TRBV20-1 and TRBJ2-1; TRBD1 agrees at 7 bases. With 7 bases clipped from V and 4 bases from J, the junction kept 1 base outside the gene matches. This CDR3 is built from 11 residues. Germline CDR1 DFQATT, CDR2 SNEGSKA (reference sequence). The CDR3 protein is CSEGQYNEQFF. CDR3 DNA: TGCAGTGAGGGACAGTACAATGAGCAGTTCTTC.

The chain combines TRBV2 with TRBJ2-5; 8 positions agree with TRBD1. Germline CDR1 reads SNHLY; CDR2 reads FYNNEI. This CDR3 comprises 14 residues. V lost 5 bases to trimming and J lost 5 bases; unmatched junction nucleotides: 7. The CDR3 is CASSKDRDGETQYF. In nucleotides, the CDR3 is TGTGCCAGCAGTAAGGACAGGGACGGCGAGACCCAGTACTTC. The full variable domain, completed using reference TRBV2 and TRBJ2-5, is EPEVTQTPSHQVTQMGQEVILRCVPISNHLYFYWYRQILGQKVEFLVSFYNNEISEKSEIFDDQFSVERPDGSNFTLKIRSTKLEDSAMYFCASSKDRDGETQYFGPGTRLLVL.

This clone was counted between two and nine times. V is TRBV28 and J is TRBJ2-3; 7 nucleotides agree with TRBD1. The CDR3 runs to 13 residues. Per germline, CDR1 MDHEN and CDR2 SYDVKM. V dropped 7 bases and J dropped 0; count of bases not matched to a gene: 1. This CDR3 reads CASKGASTDTQYF. CDR3 nucleotide sequence: TGTGCCAGCAAGGGGGCTAGCACAGATACGCAGTATTTT.

Comments on this clone: This sample also contains other DNA sequences that code for the same CDR3. The chain employs TRBV4-2 and TRBJ1-4; D is unresolved. This CDR3 is built from 15 residues. Germline V lookup: CDR1 LGHNA, CDR2 YNFKEQ. Trimming shortened V by 0 bases and J by 4 bases, and 9 bases separated the two germline ends. CDR3 protein: CASSQDRQVNEKLFF. The CDR3 coding sequence is TGTGCCAGCAGCCAAGACCGTCAGGTTAATGAAAAACTGTTTTTT.

The chain has TRBV5-5 and TRBJ2-2, with 7 bases matching TRBD2. CDR1 is SGHKS and CDR2 is YYEKEE in the germline V gene (reference sequence). V shed 1 base, J shed 2 bases, and the junction held 2 bases outside the gene matches. The length of the CDR3 is 15 residues. CDR3 DNA sequence: TGTGCCAGCAGCTTGCTAGCGGTAAACACCGGGGAGCTGTTTTTT. Amino acid sequence: CASSLLAVNTGELFF.

This clone has a handful of counts. The genes are TRBV29-1 and TRBJ1-1; D not certain. Trimming shortened V by 7 bases and J by 1 base, and 4 bases separated the two germline ends. CDR3 length equals 10 residues. The germline V gene has CDR1 SQVTM and CDR2 ANQGSEA. In nucleotides, the CDR3 is TGCAGCGCACAGAACACTGAAGCTTTCTTT. Its translation is CSAQNTEAFF.

This clone has a handful of counts. V usage is TRBV14 and J usage is TRBJ2-3; 9 positions agree with TRBD1. Germline CDR1 SGHDN, CDR2 FVKESK. This CDR3 has 17 residues. V shed 4 bases and J 5 bases; nucleotides not matched to a gene: 13. This chain's CDR3 is CASSLRPGQGSGDTQYF. The CDR3 nucleotides read TGTGCCAGCAGCCTTCGGCCGGGACAGGGAAGCGGAGATACGCAGTATTTT.

The table lists this clone with a few counts. The J gene is TRBJ2-3, the V gene TRBV7-3; 10 nucleotides align to TRBD2. Germline trimming cut 4 bases from V and 1 base from J; bases unmatched to any gene: 11. The length of the CDR3 is 18 residues. Germline V lookup: CDR1 SGHTA, CDR2 FQGTGA. The CDR3 DNA is TGTGCCAGCAGCTCCCCGGCTAGCGGGAGTTCGGGCACAGATACGCAGTATTTT. Translated, it gives CASSSPASGSSGTDTQYF. The full variable domain, its missing parts supplied by reference TRBV7-3 and TRBJ2-3, is GAGVSQTPSNKVTEKGKYVELRCDPISGHTALYWYRQSLGQGPEFLIYFQGTGAADDSGLPNDRFFAVRPEGSVSTLKIQRTERGDSAVYLCASSSPASGSSGTDTQYFGPGTRLTVL.

This chain connects TRBV20-1 to TRBJ1-1, with no clear D. There are 11 residues in the CDR3. Germline CDR1 is DFQATT and CDR2 is SNEGSKA (reference sequence). The V end was cut by 5 bases, the J end by 1 base, with 5 bases between. CDR3 coding DNA: TGCAGTGCTCCGAGGAACACTGAAGCTTTCTTT. As protein: CSAPRNTEAFF.

The rearrangement uses TRBV5-1 and TRBJ2-7; 9 positions match TRBD1. J was trimmed by 1 base and V by 4 bases; bases with no gene match: 6. The CDR3 runs to 15 residues. CDR1 and CDR2 from the germline V gene are SGHRS and YFSETQ. The CDR3 here is CASSPTGTGSYEQYF. CDR3 bases: TGCGCCAGCAGCCCAACCGGGACAGGGTCCTACGAGCAGTACTTC.

This clone has a handful of counts. V usage is TRBV2 and J usage is TRBJ1-3; no definite D call. CDR1 and CDR2 from the germline V gene are SNHLY and FYNNEI. Trimming took 1 base from V and 1 from J, leaving 5 bases between them. The length of the CDR3 is 14 residues. CDR3 region: CASSEGRSGNTIYF. CDR3 in DNA: TGTGCCAGCAGTGAAGGGAGGTCTGGAAACACCATATATTTT.

This chain links TRBV19 with TRBJ1-4, with 7 bases aligning to TRBD1. The CDR3 consists of 11 residues. Germline CDR1 and CDR2: LNHDA and SQIVND (reference sequence). The V gene end was trimmed by 6 bases and the J gene end by 14 bases; junction bases not matched to a gene: 6. CDR3: CASRGDSWLFF. The DNA of the CDR3 is TGTGCCAGTAGGGGGGACAGCTGGCTGTTTTTT.